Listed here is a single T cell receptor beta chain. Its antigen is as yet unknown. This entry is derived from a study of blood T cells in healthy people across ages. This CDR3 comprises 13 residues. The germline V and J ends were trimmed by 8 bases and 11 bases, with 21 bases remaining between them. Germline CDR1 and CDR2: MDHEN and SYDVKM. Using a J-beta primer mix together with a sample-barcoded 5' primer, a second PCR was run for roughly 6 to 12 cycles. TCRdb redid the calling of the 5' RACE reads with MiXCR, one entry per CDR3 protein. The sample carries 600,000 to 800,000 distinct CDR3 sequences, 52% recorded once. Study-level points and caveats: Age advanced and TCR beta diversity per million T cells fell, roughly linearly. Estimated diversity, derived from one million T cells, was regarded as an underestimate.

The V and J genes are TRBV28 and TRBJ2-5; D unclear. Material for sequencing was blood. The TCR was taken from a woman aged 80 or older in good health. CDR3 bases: TGTGCCAGCGTGGGTCCCGGACGGAATGAGCAGTACTTC. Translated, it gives CASVGPGRNEQYF.